Shown below are 3 T cell receptor beta chains from a single sample sequenced in a study of blood T cell repertoires in COVID-19. Clones were read by immunoSEQ multiplex PCR, and TCRdb kept only the in-frame ones, dropping some. The sample includes about 400,000 clones, approximately 86% of them seen just once. Material for sequencing was PBMCs or T cells enriched from blood (not recorded which). These receptors all stem from a woman aged 40 to 50 with acute COVID-19.

This chain links TRBV9 with TRBJ1-3; D is ambiguous. The CDR3 has 13 residues. CDR1 and CDR2 (germline): SGDLS, YYNGEE. Deletions cut 2 bases from V and 0 bases from J, with 3 bases between. CDR3 nucleotide sequence: TGTGCCAGCAGCGTGAGCTCTGGAAACACCATATATTTT. It translates to CASSVSSGNTIYF. Full variable domain (outside the CDR3, taken from reference TRBV9 and TRBJ1-3): DSGVTQTPKHLITATGQRVTLRCSPRSGDLSVYWYQQSLDQGLQFLIQYYNGEERAKGNILERFSAQQFPDLHSELNLSSLELGDSALYFCASSVSSGNTIYFGEGSWLTVV.

The chain has TRBV27 and TRBJ1-1; D gene unclear. Trimming took 4 bases from V and 1 from J, leaving 10 bases between them. Germline lookup yields CDR1 MNHEY and CDR2 SMNVEV (reference sequence). The CDR3 extends over 14 amino acids. The CDR3 sequence is CASSWTGGNTEAFF. The CDR3 nucleotides are TGTGCCAGCAGTTGGACCGGAGGGAACACTGAAGCTTTCTTT.

The V and J genes are TRBV7-8 and TRBJ1-3; TRBD1 agrees at 10 bases. This CDR3 is 19 amino acids long. Germline V gene lookup returns CDR1 SGHVS and CDR2 FQNEAQ. V lost 5 bases to trimming and J lost 0 bases; unmatched junction nucleotides: 13. CDR3 coding DNA: TGTGCCAGCAGCGTCGACAGGGGGCGAAGAGTCGCCTCTGGAAACACCATATATTTT. Its translation is CASSVDRGRRVASGNTIYF.